This TCR beta chain is drawn from a study of Ad26.COV2.S vaccination and SARS-CoV-2 variants. Study details: Within the COV1001 Ad26.COV2.S trial arm, the donor was enrolled.

There are 11 residues in the CDR3. Germline CDR1 DFQATT, CDR2 SNEGSKA (reference sequence). The protocol was immunoSEQ multiplex PCR, while the TCRdb copy is restricted to in-frame clones and leaves out a portion. The repertoire holds around 340,000 clones, with approximately 90% as singletons. Indicated treatment: over 15 received Ad26.COV2.S at low or high dose, single or two shots; several received placebo; per-sample allocation not given. At day 63 after the first vaccine or placebo injection, samples were drawn. V and J are TRBV20-1 and TRBJ2-1; 9 bases align to TRBD2. The sample consisted of peripheral blood, taken in a trial of Ad26.COV2.S vaccine versus placebo. This clonotype was sampled from a person aged 18 to 59 who received the Ad26.COV2.S COVID-19 vaccine or a placebo. The CDR3 reads CSLAGYNEQFF. The CDR3 DNA sequence: TGCAGCCTAGCGGGGTACAATGAGCAGTTCTTC.